These 31 T cell receptor beta chains share one sample of origin, sequenced in a study of regulatory T cells in long-lasting Graves disease. Time point reported: newly diagnosed GD, antithyroid drugs for less than 3 months. PBMCs provided the RNA from which the TCR library was made. Relying on iRepertoire HTBI primers and Arm-PCR of CDR3 regions, the team built TCR beta libraries. In TCRdb, the multiplex PCR reads were re-called with MiXCR into one record per CDR3 protein. Among some 320,000 distinct CDR3 sequences, 15% to 20% were seen once, and the ten largest hold around 36%. Source: peripheral blood mononuclear cells (PBMCs), taken at new diagnosis, from a patient treated with antithyroid drugs. These receptors all come from a female donor with Graves disease.

Of note for this clonotype: This sequence may be a read error, since a much larger clone differs from it by one base. The chain has TRBV6-1 and TRBJ2-7; the D is unclear. Trimming stripped 9 bases from V and 6 bases from J, with 12 bases between. CDR1 and CDR2 from the germline V gene are MNHNS and SASEGT. The CDR3 runs to 11 residues. Here the CDR3 DNA reads TGTGCCAGTGGGTACCACAGCGAGCAGTACTTC. Translating gives CASGYHSEQYF.

In its sample, this clonotype was seen a few times. V is TRBV30 and J is TRBJ2-5, with D tentatively TRBD1 or TRBD2 (5 bases each). CDR1 and CDR2 (germline): GTSNPN, SVGIG (reference sequence). The CDR3 runs to 14 residues. The V end lost 4 bases, the J end lost 2 bases, and 14 bases lay between the germline ends. The DNA for the CDR3 is TGTGCCTGGAACGTGGGACGGCTACAAGAGACCCAGTACTTC. Its translation is CAWNVGRLQETQYF.

The V call is TRBV9, the J call TRBJ1-3; D is ambiguous. This CDR3 has 14 amino acids. Germline loops: CDR1 SGDLS, CDR2 YYNGEE. Trimming shortened V by 4 bases and J by 0 bases, and 8 bases separated the two germline ends. CDR3 in amino acids: CASSQDASGNTIYF. As DNA, the CDR3 is TGTGCCAGCAGCCAGGATGCCTCTGGAAACACCATATATTTT.

This clonotype was observed at least ten times. The chain employs TRBV7-2 and TRBJ2-2; either TRBD1 or TRBD2 may supply D (7 bases each). V was trimmed by 6 bases and J by 8 bases, leaving 19 bases between them. From germline, CDR1 is SGHTA and CDR2 FQGNSA. The CDR3 has 15 residues. CDR3 sequence (DNA): TGTGCCAGCAGACCCCCGGGGAGGGGGCTTGGGGAGCTGTTTTTT. Encoded protein: CASRPPGRGLGELFF.

This clonotype has at least ten counts. The chain is built from TRBV20-1 and TRBJ2-7; tentatively, D is TRBD1 or TRBD2 (6 bases each). The ends were cut back, 0 bases at V and 1 base at J, with 10 bases in the middle. The germline gives CDR1 DFQATT, CDR2 SNEGSKA (reference sequence). CDR3 length equals 14 residues. The CDR3 reads CSAREVGGSYEQYF. DNA for the CDR3: TGCAGTGCTAGAGAAGTAGGGGGGTCCTACGAGCAGTACTTC.

In its sample, this clonotype was seen many times. The chain combines TRBV3-1 with TRBJ1-5; no clear D gene. The CDR3 has 13 amino acids. Germline V gene data show CDR1 as LGHDT and CDR2 as YNNKEL (reference sequence). V shed 1 base and J shed 3 bases, with 4 bases lying between them. The CDR3 DNA reads TGTGCCAGCAGCCAAGTAGTCAATCAGCCCCAGCATTTT. It encodes CASSQVVNQPQHF.

This clonotype was counted many times. The chain recombines TRBV19 with TRBJ2-3; tentative D call: TRBD2 (5 bases). V dropped 4 bases and J dropped 6 bases, with 11 bases sitting between them. In germline, CDR1 is LNHDA, CDR2 SQIVND (reference sequence). The CDR3 is made up of 13 amino acids. DNA of the CDR3: TGTGCCAGTAGTAGAGGGCCATGGGATACGCAGTATTTT. This codes for CASSRGPWDTQYF. Variable domain in full (rest from reference TRBV19 and TRBJ2-3): DGGITQSPKYLFRKEGQNVTLSCEQNLNHDAMYWYRQDPGQGLRLIYYSQIVNDFQKGDIAEGYSVSREKKESFPLTVTSAQKNPTAFYLCASSRGPWDTQYFGPGTRLTVL.

Points on this clonotype: This may be a read error, as it is one base from a much larger clone. The chain combines TRBV28 with TRBJ2-1; 11 bases fit TRBD2. This CDR3 spans 15 amino acids. The junction had 13 bases not matched to a gene; V was cut back by 8 bases and J by 10 bases. CDR1 is MDHEN, CDR2 SYDVKM, per germline. The CDR3 sequence: CASCRLAGGRYEQFF. The CDR3 region has the DNA TGTGCCAGCTGCCGGCTAGCGGGAGGAAGGTACGAGCAGTTCTTC.

This clonotype was counted between two and nine times. The CDR3, as DNA: TGTGCCAGTAGGAGGATATGGTCCCACAATGAGCAGTTCTTC. Protein: CASRRIWSHNEQFF. The chain has TRBV2 and TRBJ2-1, with a tentative D call TRBD2 (5 bases). The germline V gene encodes CDR1 SNHLY and CDR2 FYNNEI. The CDR3 contains 14 residues. V was trimmed by 9 bases and J by 5 bases, leaving 17 bases between them. Using reference TRBV2 and TRBJ2-1 for the parts outside the CDR3, the full variable domain is EPEVTQTPSHQVTQMGQEVILRCVPISNHLYFYWYRQILGQKVEFLVSFYNNEISEKSEIFDDQFSVERPDGSNFTLKIRSTKLEDSAMYFCASRRIWSHNEQFFGPGTRLTVL.

This clonotype was counted at least ten times. This chain links TRBV6-1 with TRBJ1-4; D possibly corresponds to TRBD1 (5 bases). Trimming shortened V by 7 bases and J by 6 bases, and 18 bases separated the two germline ends. The CDR3 contains 15 residues. Germline values: CDR1 MNHNS, CDR2 SASEGT. CDR3 sequence: CASTVAGGIDEKLFF. As DNA, the CDR3 is TGTGCCAGCACCGTCGCGGGGGGGATTGATGAAAAACTGTTTTTT.

In its sample, this clonotype was seen many times. The chain combines TRBV2 with TRBJ2-1; maybe TRBD2 (6 bases). This CDR3 is built from 12 residues. The V and J ends lost 9 bases and 5 bases respectively, with 11 bases between them. Germline CDR1 and CDR2: SNHLY and FYNNEI. CDR3 bases: TGTGCCAGTCCTAGCGAGGACAATGAGCAGTTCTTC. Protein sequence: CASPSEDNEQFF.

This clonotype was recorded many times. The rearrangement links TRBV5-4 to TRBJ2-7; 12 bases line up with TRBD2. CDR1 and CDR2 from the germline V gene are SGHNT and YYREEE (reference sequence). The CDR3 contains 13 residues. Unmatched junction bases numbered 2, after V lost 3 bases and J lost 7 bases. CDR3 protein: CASSSGLAGEQYF. CDR3 in DNA: TGTGCCAGCAGCTCTGGACTAGCGGGAGAGCAGTACTTC.

This clonotype was observed many times. V gene TRBV7-8 combines with J gene TRBJ2-4; TRBD1 might be the D (6 bases). This CDR3 has 16 residues. The germline V gene has CDR1 SGHVS and CDR2 FQNEAQ. Trimming took off 4 bases at V and 0 bases at J, with 13 bases between the two ends. CDR3 DNA: TGTGCCAGCAGCTCTTACAGGGAACTAGCCAAAAACATTCAGTACTTC. This encodes CASSSYRELAKNIQYF.

This clonotype was picked up many times. This sequence joins TRBV7-8 and TRBJ2-5, with TRBD1 matching over 7 bases. V lost 1 base, J lost 2 bases, and 4 bases stayed unmatched. Germline lookup yields CDR1 SGHVS and CDR2 FQNEAQ. The CDR3 totals 15 residues. The CDR3 is CASSLDGTAQETQYF. CDR3 DNA sequence: TGTGCCAGCAGCTTAGATGGGACAGCACAAGAGACCCAGTACTTC.

The genes are TRBV30 and TRBJ2-2; a weak D match, TRBD2 (5 bases). Germline loops: CDR1 GTSNPN, CDR2 SVGIG (reference sequence). The CDR3 extends over 14 amino acids. Trimming took 0 bases from V and 3 from J, leaving 8 bases between them. The CDR3 DNA follows: TGTGCCTGGAGTGTACAAGCGGACACCGGGGAGCTGTTTTTT. Translation gives CAWSVQADTGELFF.

V gene TRBV30 combines with J gene TRBJ2-7; TRBD2 aligns across 10 bases. The CDR3 has 13 amino acids. In germline, CDR1 is GTSNPN, CDR2 SVGIG (reference sequence). V shed 4 bases, J shed 3 bases, and the junction held 3 bases outside the gene matches. DNA for the CDR3: TGTGCCTGGAACGGACTAGCGGACTACGAGCAGTACTTC. As protein: CAWNGLADYEQYF.

This clonotype was counted many times. V gene TRBV12-3 or TRBV12-4 combines with J gene TRBJ1-2; D uncertain. The CDR3 sequence is 12 residues long. The germline V and J ends were trimmed by 10 bases and 6 bases, with 15 bases remaining between them. The CDR3 DNA reads as TGTGCCACCAACGAGTTGGCAGATGGCTACACCTTC. Its protein is CATNELADGYTF.

The genes are TRBV2 and TRBJ1-2, with 8 bases lining up with TRBD1. The junction had 7 bases not matched to a gene; V was cut back by 2 bases and J by 5 bases. This CDR3 contains 15 residues. CDR1 and CDR2 from the germline V gene are SNHLY and FYNNEI. CDR3 sequence: CASSESGGLRYGYTF. Written as DNA, the CDR3 is TGTGCCAGCAGTGAATCAGGGGGCTTAAGATATGGCTACACCTTC.

This clonotype was detected many times. The chain carries TRBV6-1 and TRBJ2-2, with D uncertain. Germline CDR1 reads MNHNS; CDR2 reads SASEGT. The ends were cut back, 6 bases at V and 5 bases at J, with 4 bases in the middle. The CDR3 sequence is 11 residues long. The CDR3: CASRATGELFF. DNA of the CDR3: TGTGCCAGCAGAGCAACCGGGGAGCTGTTTTTT.

This clonotype was counted at least ten times. The rearrangement uses TRBV12-3 or TRBV12-4 and TRBJ2-5; possible D gene TRBD1, 5 bases. The CDR3 sequence is 14 residues long. Trimming pared 1 base from V and 1 base from J, leaving 7 bases between. The CDR3 is CASSLDDSQETQYF. The CDR3 DNA reads as TGTGCCAGCAGTTTAGACGACAGCCAAGAGACCCAGTACTTC.

Concerning this clonotype: One base separates it from a far larger clone, so it is likely a read error. This rearrangement joins TRBV11-3 to TRBJ1-1; possibly TRBD1 for D (5 bases). Germline lookup yields CDR1 SGHNT and CDR2 YENEEA. V lost 5 bases, J lost 7 bases, and 17 bases lay in between. This CDR3 contains 14 residues. The CDR3: CASSPGRGGIEAFF. CDR3 DNA sequence: TGTGCCAGCAGCCCCGGGAGGGGCGGCATTGAAGCTTTCTTT.

This clonotype came up many times. A read error is possible here, since a much larger clone lies one base away. The chain links TRBV2 to TRBJ2-1; D is undetermined. The CDR3 has 15 residues. Germline lookup yields CDR1 SNHLY and CDR2 FYNNEI. DNA of the CDR3: TGTGCCAGCAGTGAAGCACTATCCTCCTACAATGGGCAGTTCTTC. Its translation: CASSEALSSYNGQFF.

The V and J genes are TRBV30 and TRBJ2-5; the D gene is possibly TRBD2 (5 bases). The CDR3 runs to 14 residues. The germline V gene has CDR1 GTSNPN and CDR2 SVGIG (reference sequence). Between the trimmed V and J ends, which lost 4 bases and 3 bases, there was a span of 15 bases. CDR3 amino acids: CAWKDGPGKETQYF. The CDR3 DNA sequence: TGTGCCTGGAAGGACGGCCCGGGGAAAGAGACCCAGTACTTC.

This clonotype came up many times. The rearrangement joins TRBV20-1 to TRBJ2-1, with TRBD1 matching 9 bases. Trimming cost V 5 bases and J 9 bases; bases outside gene matches: 2. Germline values: CDR1 DFQATT, CDR2 SNEGSKA (reference sequence). This CDR3 comprises 11 residues. The CDR3: CSADRGTEQFF. The CDR3 DNA sequence: TGCAGTGCTGACAGGGGGACTGAGCAGTTCTTC.

Many counts were recorded for this clonotype. The CDR3 DNA is TGTGCCAGCAGCCTGGGACATCCCTACGAGCAGTACTTC. Translation gives CASSLGHPYEQYF. The rearrangement links TRBV11-1 to TRBJ2-7, with D perhaps TRBD1 (6 bases). Germline CDR1 and CDR2: SGHAT and FQDESV (reference sequence). The V and J ends lost 5 bases and 2 bases respectively, with 10 bases between them. The CDR3 is 13 amino acids.

This clonotype appeared many times. This rearrangement joins TRBV7-2 to TRBJ1-5; D gene unclear. The CDR3 contains 15 residues. Per the germline V gene, CDR1 is SGHTA and CDR2 is FQGNSA. Trimming stripped 0 bases from V and 7 bases from J, with 13 bases between. As DNA, the CDR3 is TGTGCCAGCAGCTTAGCGCGGGCACGACGACAGCCCCAGCATTTT. It translates to CASSLARARRQPQHF.

Points on this clonotype: This sequence is one base from a far larger clone and is likely a read error. The V and J genes are TRBV7-9 and TRBJ2-1, with 14 bases lining up with TRBD2. The DNA end lines up better with TRBJ2-5; the J call may be wrong. From germline, CDR1 is SEHNR and CDR2 FQNEAQ (reference sequence). This CDR3 region has 14 residues. CDR3 in amino acids: CASRWTSGRETQYF. The CDR3 DNA sequence: TGTGCCAGCAGATGGACTAGCGGGAGGGAGACCCAGTACTTC.

The chain recombines TRBV5-1 with TRBJ2-7; 7 nucleotides line up with TRBD2. Germline CDR1 and CDR2: SGHRS and YFSETQ. The V segment lost 4 bases and the J segment 1 base; nucleotides outside the gene matches: 11. The CDR3 loop spans 16 amino acids. CDR3 sequence: CASSLLVSGPSYEQYF. The CDR3 DNA follows: TGCGCCAGCAGCCTACTCGTTAGCGGGCCGTCCTACGAGCAGTACTTC.

At least ten counts were recorded for this clonotype. V is TRBV11-3 and J is TRBJ1-1; the D is unclear. V was pared by 5 bases and J by 2 bases, with 15 bases between. Germline CDR1 SGHNT, CDR2 YENEEA. The CDR3 is 15 amino acids. This chain's CDR3 is CASSPLGRDNTEAFF. Here the CDR3 DNA reads TGTGCCAGCAGCCCCTTGGGCCGCGATAACACTGAAGCTTTCTTT.

Many counts were recorded for this clonotype. The chain uses TRBV28 and TRBJ2-5; D unclear. Trimming removed 5 bases from V and 5 bases from J, with 15 bases in between. CDR3 length equals 14 residues. Germline values: CDR1 MDHEN, CDR2 SYDVKM. This CDR3 reads CASSPSLGPETQYF. The CDR3 nucleotides are TGTGCCAGCAGTCCCTCCCTGGGCCCGGAGACCCAGTACTTC.

This clonotype was seen repeatedly, ten times or more. The chain has TRBV5-1 and TRBJ2-1, with 8 bases that match TRBD1. Germline trimming cut 5 bases from V and 2 bases from J; bases unmatched to any gene: 3. The CDR3 is made up of 14 amino acids. Germline CDR1 SGHRS, CDR2 YFSETQ. The CDR3 sequence: CASSAGGTYNEQFF. CDR3 in DNA: TGCGCCAGCAGTGCAGGGGGCACCTACAATGAGCAGTTCTTC.